This entry lists 5 T cell receptor beta chains sequenced from one sample in a study of T cells in lung cancer brain metastases. The table came from immunoSEQ multiplex PCR; TCRdb's copy has only in-frame clones and leaves some out. Among several thousand clones listed, approximately 90% were seen once. Sequencing used tumor tissue from the primary lung tumor. The receptors were sampled from a man between 45 and 60 years old with non-small cell lung cancer.

CDR3: CASSAVWQSGANVLTF. The CDR3 region has the DNA TGTGCCAGCAGCGCGGTGTGGCAATCTGGGGCCAACGTCCTGACTTTC. The V and J genes are TRBV14 and TRBJ2-6, with D unclear. Trimming cost V 5 bases and J 1 base, with 12 bases left between them. This CDR3 has 16 amino acids. The germline V gene has CDR1 SGHDN and CDR2 FVKESK.

The V gene is TRBV6-5, the J gene TRBJ2-1, with a tentative D call TRBD2 (6 bases). The CDR3 contains 13 residues. CDR1 is MNHEY, CDR2 SVGAGI, per germline. The V end was cut by 5 bases, the J end by 4 bases, with 9 bases between. CDR3 DNA sequence: TGTGCCAGCAGTCGCGGGACTTACAATGAGCAGTTCTTC. This gives the protein CASSRGTYNEQFF.

The genes are TRBV2 and TRBJ2-5, with D perhaps TRBD2 (5 bases). CDR1 and CDR2 (germline): SNHLY, FYNNEI. The CDR3 is 13 amino acids. V was trimmed by 6 bases and J by 0 bases, leaving 8 bases between them. CDR3 DNA sequence: TGTGCCAGCAGGAGCGGCAACCAAGAGACCCAGTACTTC. It encodes CASRSGNQETQYF.

This chain links TRBV19 with TRBJ2-1, with 11 nucleotides matching TRBD2. Germline V CDR1 and CDR2: LNHDA, SQIVND (reference sequence). The CDR3 length is 15 residues. J lost 4 bases, V lost 5 bases, and 4 bases had no gene match. CDR3 loop: CASSSTSGAYNEQFF. CDR3 DNA sequence: TGTGCCAGTAGTTCGACTAGCGGGGCATACAATGAGCAGTTCTTC.

The CDR3 here is CSVNLASTDTQYF. CDR3 nucleotides: TGCAGCGTCAATCTAGCATCCACAGATACGCAGTATTTT. This chain uses TRBV29-1 with TRBJ2-3; D may be TRBD2 (5 bases). The CDR3 totals 13 residues. In germline, CDR1 is SQVTM, CDR2 ANQGSEA. V was trimmed by 6 bases and J by 2 bases, leaving 12 bases between them.